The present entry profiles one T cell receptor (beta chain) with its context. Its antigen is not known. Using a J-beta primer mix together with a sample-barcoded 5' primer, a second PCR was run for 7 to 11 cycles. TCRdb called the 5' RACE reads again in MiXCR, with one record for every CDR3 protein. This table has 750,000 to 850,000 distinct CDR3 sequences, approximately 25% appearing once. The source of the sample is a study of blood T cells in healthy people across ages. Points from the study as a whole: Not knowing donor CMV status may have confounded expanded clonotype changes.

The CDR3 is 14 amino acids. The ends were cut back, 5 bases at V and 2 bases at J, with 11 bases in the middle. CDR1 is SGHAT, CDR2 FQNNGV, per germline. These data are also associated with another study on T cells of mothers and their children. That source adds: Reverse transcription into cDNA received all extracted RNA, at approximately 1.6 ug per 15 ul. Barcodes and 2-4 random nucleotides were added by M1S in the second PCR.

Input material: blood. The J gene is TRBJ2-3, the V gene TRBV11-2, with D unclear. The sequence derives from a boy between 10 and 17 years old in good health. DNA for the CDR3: TGTGCCAGCAGCGCACCCTACAACACAGATACGCAGTATTTT. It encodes CASSAPYNTDTQYF.